This T cell receptor (beta chain) was recorded in a study of blood T cell repertoires in COVID-19. Here immunoSEQ multiplex PCR was the method, and the copy in TCRdb shows in-frame clones only, minus some. This sample carries fewer than 70,000 clones, around 77% of them seen once, and the ten largest clones take 3% to 3.5%. This CDR3 has 15 residues. CDR1 and CDR2 from the germline V gene are SGHKS and YYEKEE (reference sequence). Trimming took 4 bases from V and 6 from J; bases not matched to a gene: 10. The receptor was derived from a man in his 60s with acute or convalescent COVID-19. The chain employs TRBV5-5 and TRBJ1-3; 7 nucleotides line up with TRBD1. The sample taken for sequencing was peripheral blood. CDR3: CASSRGQALSNTIYF. The CDR3 nucleotides read TGTGCCAGCAGCCGCGGACAGGCCCTGTCAAACACCATATATTTT.